A single sample gave rise to the 25 T cell receptor beta chains below, sequenced in a study of cytomegalovirus exposure and HLA in healthy donors. TCRdb's table, derived via immunoSEQ multiplex PCR, lists solely in-frame clones and lacks some. The table records about 330,000 clones, about nine tenths of them present only once. The sequenced material came from PBMCs. The receptors derive from a young woman in good health and CMV-seronegative.

The rearrangement links TRBV11-3 to TRBJ2-7; TRBD2 matches 8 bases. Germline V gene lookup returns CDR1 SGHNT and CDR2 YENEEA. This CDR3 has 15 residues. V lost 1 base to trimming and J lost 7 bases; unmatched junction nucleotides: 9. The CDR3: CASSLVGLVFEEQYF. CDR3 coding DNA: TGTGCCAGCAGCTTAGTGGGACTAGTTTTTGAAGAGCAGTACTTC.

The J gene is TRBJ1-2, the V gene TRBV7-2; the match to TRBD1 covers 8 bases. CDR1 is SGHTA and CDR2 is FQGNSA in the germline V gene. CDR3 length: 14 residues. Trimming at V came to 7 bases and at J to 1 base, leaving 5 bases not matched to a gene. CDR3: CASTPGQVNYGYTF. The CDR3 nucleotides are TGTGCCAGCACCCCGGGACAGGTTAACTATGGCTACACCTTC. Filled out from reference TRBV7-2 and TRBJ1-2, the complete variable domain reads GAGVSQSPSNKVTEKGKDVELRCDPISGHTALYWYRQSLGQGLEFLIYFQGNSAPDKSGLPSDRFSAERTGGSVSTLTIQRTQQEDSAVYLCASTPGQVNYGYTFGSGTRLTVV.

The chain joins TRBV4-3 to TRBJ2-1, with 7 bases matching TRBD2. Germline CDR1 and CDR2: LGHNA and YSLEER. The trim removed 0 bases at V and 3 bases at J, leaving 8 bases unmatched. The CDR3 runs to 17 residues. CDR3 sequence reads: CASSQDMAGVDYNEQFF. As DNA, the CDR3 is TGCGCCAGCAGCCAAGATATGGCGGGAGTTGACTACAATGAGCAGTTCTTC.

V is TRBV27 and J is TRBJ1-1; no reliable D call. V was cut by 5 bases and J by 0 bases, with 10 bases left in between. Germline values: CDR1 MNHEY, CDR2 SMNVEV (reference sequence). The CDR3 covers 14 residues. The CDR3 coding sequence is TGTGCCAGCAGTCCTCTCACAGTGAACACTGAAGCTTTCTTT. Amino acids: CASSPLTVNTEAFF.

The chain recombines TRBV6-1 with TRBJ1-5; D perhaps matches TRBD1 (5 bases). The CDR3 loop spans 13 amino acids. CDR1 is MNHNS and CDR2 is SASEGT in the germline V gene. With 10 bases removed from V and 6 bases from J, the gap between germline ends came to 16 bases. CDR3 residues: CATTQGGAQPQHF. CDR3 DNA: TGTGCCACGACGCAGGGTGGGGCTCAGCCCCAGCATTTT.

This clone was observed once. The rearrangement links TRBV6-5 to TRBJ2-3, with 8 bases that match TRBD2. From germline, CDR1 is MNHEY and CDR2 SVGAGI. This CDR3 has 15 amino acids. The V and J ends lost 7 bases and 3 bases, in that order; junction bases with no gene match: 9. For the CDR3, the DNA is TGTGCCAGCACCTCCACGGGGGGGGCAACAGATACGCAGTATTTT. Its translation is CASTSTGGATDTQYF.

This clone was observed a single time. The chain links TRBV7-9 to TRBJ1-3; 8 nucleotides align to TRBD1. The V and J ends lost 8 bases and 1 base, in that order; junction bases with no gene match: 4. Germline V gene lookup returns CDR1 SEHNR and CDR2 FQNEAQ (reference sequence). The CDR3 runs to 14 residues. Here the CDR3 DNA reads TGTGCCAGCGGACAGGGAGTATCTGGAAACACCATATATTTT. Protein: CASGQGVSGNTIYF. The full variable domain, in which reference TRBV7-9 and TRBJ1-3 provide the parts outside the CDR3, is DTGVSQNPRHKITKRGQNVTFRCDPISEHNRLYWYRQTLGQGPEFLTYFQNEAQLEKSRLLSDRFSAERPKGSFSTLEIQRTEQGDSAMYLCASGQGVSGNTIYFGEGSWLTVV.

This clone has only one observation. This chain links TRBV28 with TRBJ2-6; D is unclear. In germline, CDR1 is MDHEN, CDR2 SYDVKM. Trimming removed 2 bases at V and 0 bases at J, with 8 bases between. The CDR3 loop spans 16 amino acids. CDR3 DNA sequence: TGTGCCAGCAGTTTAGTAGGCGGCTCTGGGGCCAACGTCCTGACTTTC. It specifies CASSLVGGSGANVLTF.

Regarding this clone: At one of its ends the junction is not consistent with the germline gene, which may arise from a read error. The rearrangement uses TRBV6-1 and TRBJ2-4; TRBD2 aligns across 8 bases. Germline values: CDR1 MNHNS, CDR2 SASEGT. The CDR3 covers 14 residues. The DNA of the CDR3 is TGTGCCAGCAGGGAAGGACTAGCCCAAAACATTCAGTACTTC. Protein: CASREGLAQNIQYF.

This clone was found a few times. The rearrangement links TRBV7-3 to TRBJ2-7; maybe TRBD2 (6 bases). The V and J ends lost 3 bases and 2 bases respectively, with 8 bases between them. This CDR3 spans 13 amino acids. Germline V lookup: CDR1 SGHTA, CDR2 FQGTGA. CDR3 region: CASSFGGAYEQYF. As DNA, the CDR3 is TGTGCCAGCAGCTTTGGCGGGGCCTACGAGCAGTACTTC.

The table lists this clone with a few counts. The chain combines TRBV19 with TRBJ1-1, with D possibly TRBD1 on 5 matching bases. The CDR3 runs 13 residues. V dropped 7 bases and J dropped 0 bases, with 9 bases sitting between them. Germline CDR1 LNHDA, CDR2 SQIVND (reference sequence). The CDR3 nucleotides are TGTGCCAGTACCACAGGCTTGAACACTGAAGCTTTCTTT. Translating it yields CASTTGLNTEAFF.

The chain joins TRBV5-4 to TRBJ1-3; possibly TRBD1 for D (5 bases). CDR1 is SGHNT, CDR2 YYREEE, per germline (reference sequence). V lost 3 bases, J lost 0 bases, and 16 bases lay in between. The CDR3 covers 17 residues. CDR3 nucleotide sequence: TGTGCCAGCAGCTGGGGAGGACTGACAGCCTCTGGAAACACCATATATTTT. Amino acid sequence: CASSWGGLTASGNTIYF.

This clone was seen more than once but under ten times. V gene TRBV20-1 combines with J gene TRBJ1-2, with D perhaps TRBD1 (5 bases). V shed 7 bases and J shed 6 bases, with 12 bases lying between them. Germline-derived CDR1 and CDR2 are DFQATT and SNEGSKA (reference sequence). The CDR3 extends over 11 amino acids. The CDR3 loop reads CSEKGIDGYTF. DNA of the CDR3: TGCAGTGAAAAGGGGATCGATGGCTACACCTTC.

About this clone: The same CDR3 can be traced to other DNA sequences in this sample. The chain uses TRBV6-5 and TRBJ1-2, with a tentative D call TRBD1 (6 bases). V was cut by 2 bases and J by 8 bases, with 9 bases left in between. The CDR3 consists of 12 residues. The germline V gene encodes CDR1 MNHEY and CDR2 SVGAGI. CDR3: CASSYRGGGYTF. CDR3 DNA sequence: TGTGCCAGCAGTTACAGGGGGGGAGGCTACACCTTC.

The chain has TRBV2 and TRBJ2-1; 7 bases map to TRBD1. This CDR3 is built from 17 residues. CDR1 is SNHLY and CDR2 is FYNNEI in the germline V gene. The V gene end was trimmed by 3 bases and the J gene end by 4 bases; junction bases not matched to a gene: 12. CDR3 nucleotide sequence: TGTGCCAGCAGTGACGTTTCTTGGGCAGGGGGATACAATGAGCAGTTCTTC. It is translated as CASSDVSWAGGYNEQFF.

The V call is TRBV29-1, the J call TRBJ2-2; TRBD2 matches at 8 bases. Germline V gene sequence: CDR1 SQVTM, CDR2 ANQGSEA. After removal of 7 bases from V and 7 bases from J, the junction contained 11 bases not matched to a gene. The CDR3 contains 14 residues. In DNA, the CDR3 is TGCAGCGGTCTAAGCGGGAGTGGGAACGGGGAGCTGTTTTTT. Its translation is CSGLSGSGNGELFF.

As for this clone: Additional DNA sequences in this sample encode the identical CDR3. The chain is built from TRBV18 and TRBJ2-7; a possible D gene is TRBD1 (5 bases). This CDR3 has 14 residues. Trimming took off 2 bases at V and 2 bases at J, with 10 bases between the two ends. Germline V CDR1 and CDR2: KGHSH, LQKENI. The CDR3 coding sequence is TGTGCCAGCTCACCAGCGCAGGGCCCCTACGAGCAGTACTTC. The encoded protein is CASSPAQGPYEQYF.

The chain couples TRBV19 to TRBJ2-6, with no clear D. The germline V gene has CDR1 LNHDA and CDR2 SQIVND (reference sequence). This CDR3 contains 14 residues. V dropped 7 bases and J dropped 2 bases, with 9 bases sitting between them. CDR3 sequence: CASTRVPGANVLTF. DNA for the CDR3: TGTGCCAGTACCCGAGTTCCTGGGGCCAACGTCCTGACTTTC. Supplemented by reference TRBV19 and TRBJ2-6, the full variable domain reads DGGITQSPKYLFRKEGQNVTLSCEQNLNHDAMYWYRQDPGQGLRLIYYSQIVNDFQKGDIAEGYSVSREKKESFPLTVTSAQKNPTAFYLCASTRVPGANVLTFGAGSRLTVL.

This sequence joins TRBV6-6 and TRBJ2-3; D remains ambiguous. This CDR3 comprises 11 residues. Per the germline V gene, CDR1 is MNHNY and CDR2 is SVGAGI (reference sequence). Trimming cost V 5 bases and J 3 bases, with 3 bases left between them. The CDR3 loop reads CASSPTDTQYF. CDR3 DNA sequence: TGTGCCAGCAGTCCGACAGATACGCAGTATTTT.

The J gene is TRBJ2-7, the V gene TRBV5-4; D may be TRBD2 (6 bases). Trimming shortened V by 7 bases and J by 0 bases, and 14 bases separated the two germline ends. The CDR3 sequence is 14 residues long. Germline V gene sequence: CDR1 SGHNT, CDR2 YYREEE (reference sequence). The CDR3 nucleotides are TGTGCCAGCGCGGATCTCGGGAGCTCCTACGAGCAGTACTTC. Translating it yields CASADLGSSYEQYF.

The chain joins TRBV29-1 to TRBJ2-1; 8 bases line up with TRBD2. This CDR3 has 13 amino acids. Germline V gives CDR1 SQVTM, CDR2 ANQGSEA. After removal of 7 bases from V and 1 base from J, the junction contained 3 bases not matched to a gene. CDR3 protein: CSASGGSYNEQFF. The CDR3 DNA is TGCAGCGCCTCGGGGGGGTCCTACAATGAGCAGTTCTTC.

V gene TRBV6-5 combines with J gene TRBJ2-7, with D possibly matching TRBD2 (5 bases). The CDR3 covers 14 residues. CDR1 MNHEY and CDR2 SVGAGI come from the germline V gene. V gave up 2 bases and J gave up 3 bases, with 11 bases separating them. CDR3 sequence: CASSYDGEIYEQYF. The CDR3 nucleotides read TGTGCCAGCAGTTACGACGGGGAAATCTACGAGCAGTACTTC.

The J gene is TRBJ2-3, the V gene TRBV9; 7 positions match TRBD2. V was clipped by 3 bases and J by 6 bases; unmatched bases: 13. The CDR3 runs 16 residues. Germline CDR1 SGDLS, CDR2 YYNGEE. CDR3 amino acids: CASSAPWRGGVDTQYF. DNA of the CDR3: TGTGCCAGCAGCGCCCCCTGGAGGGGAGGGGTGGATACGCAGTATTTT.

The chain recombines TRBV7-2 with TRBJ1-5; 7 bases fit TRBD1. CDR3 length: 14 residues. CDR1 and CDR2 (germline): SGHTA, FQGNSA. The V segment lost 6 bases and the J segment 3 bases; nucleotides outside the gene matches: 5. The CDR3 DNA is TGTGCCAGCAGGCTAGGGACAGCCAATCAGCCCCAGCATTTT. This gives the protein CASRLGTANQPQHF.

The chain couples TRBV6-5 to TRBJ2-7, with D possibly being TRBD1 (6 bases). CDR3 length: 15 amino acids. The V gene's germline CDR1 is MNHEY and CDR2 SVGAGI. The V gene lost 6 bases and the J gene lost 0 bases, with 15 bases spanning the gap. The CDR3 is CASSPPRGSSYEQYF. The CDR3 region has the DNA TGTGCCAGCAGCCCACCAAGGGGGAGCTCCTACGAGCAGTACTTC.